Listed here is a single TCR beta chain. The antigen is undetermined. Trimming cost V 4 bases and J 1 base; bases outside gene matches: 11. This CDR3 is built from 17 residues. Germline assignment: CDR1 MNHEY and CDR2 SMNVEV (reference sequence). These data are taken from a study of cytomegalovirus exposure and HLA in healthy donors. The data were produced by immunoSEQ multiplex PCR, yet TCRdb's version contains in-frame clones alone and is incomplete. The sample shows under 100,000 clones, 84% of them seen only once. Findings and caveats of the study: Subsequent analysis of the 120 or so validation repertoires found a tendency for first-cohort TCR clusters to co-occur. Cytomegalovirus-associated TCR beta chains were listed, numbering 164. In vitro testing confirmed a few CMV-associated chains as specific for CMV antigens.

Sequencing used PBMCs. The chain links TRBV27 to TRBJ2-7, with 9 bases lining up with TRBD2. The TCR comes from a young woman in good health and CMV-seropositive. The CDR3 region is CASSWSRGGEGSYEQYF. The CDR3 nucleotides read TGTGCCAGCAGTTGGTCGCGGGGGGGGGAAGGGTCCTACGAGCAGTACTTC.